This entry lists 26 T cell receptor beta chains sequenced from one sample in a study of OX40 agonist ivuxolimab in advanced cancers. The table came from immunoSEQ multiplex PCR; TCRdb's copy has only in-frame clones and leaves some out. This sample has 25,000 to 30,000 clones; around 81% occur once, and the top ten carry approximately 26%. The sequencing here drew on CD4+ or CD8+ T cells sorted from blood, taken in a trial of the OX40 agonist ivuxolimab. The receptors were sampled from an adult with an advanced solid tumor such as melanoma, head and neck, liver or kidney cancer.

The chain joins TRBV9 to TRBJ1-2; D not certain. Germline values: CDR1 SGDLS, CDR2 YYNGEE. With 0 bases removed from V and 5 bases from J, the gap between germline ends came to 20 bases. The length of the CDR3 is 17 residues. For the CDR3, the DNA is TGTGCCAGCAGCGTAGGGTCTGGGTTTGATGAGAGGTATGGCTACACCTTC. It codes for CASSVGSGFDERYGYTF.

The chain links TRBV5-5 to TRBJ1-2, with D perhaps matching TRBD1 (5 bases). The V and J ends lost 3 bases and 3 bases respectively, with 15 bases between them. The CDR3 contains 15 residues. Germline CDR1 is SGHKS and CDR2 is YYEKEE (reference sequence). CDR3 nucleotides: TGTGCCAGCAGCTCGGCGGGGGAGGCCTACTATGGCTACACCTTC. Amino acid sequence: CASSSAGEAYYGYTF.

V and J are TRBV5-5 and TRBJ1-1; 7 bases agree with TRBD1. With 0 bases clipped from V and 3 bases from J, the junction kept 8 bases outside the gene matches. The CDR3 runs 16 residues. CDR1 and CDR2 from the germline V gene are SGHKS and YYEKEE (reference sequence). As DNA, the CDR3 is TGTGCCAGCAGCTTGGTAACAGGGGACCTCGACACTGAAGCTTTCTTT. Protein product: CASSLVTGDLDTEAFF.

J is TRBJ1-2 and V is TRBV6-5, with 8 nucleotides matching TRBD1. This CDR3 spans 16 amino acids. Germline V gene lookup returns CDR1 MNHEY and CDR2 SVGAGI. Trimming removed 2 bases from V and 8 bases from J; junction bases left unmatched: 13. Here the CDR3 DNA reads TGTGCCAGCAGTTACGGAGACAGGGGCCCCGAAGGAGGCTACACCTTC. It translates to CASSYGDRGPEGGYTF.

This chain connects TRBV7-9 to TRBJ2-5, with 8 bases fitting TRBD1. The V segment lost 7 bases and the J segment 9 bases; nucleotides outside the gene matches: 10. This CDR3 is built from 13 residues. Germline V CDR1 and CDR2: SEHNR, FQNEAQ (reference sequence). The CDR3 nucleotides are TGTGCCAGCACTCCGGGACAGGATGGGTCCCAGTACTTC. It is translated as CASTPGQDGSQYF.

The rearrangement uses TRBV2 and TRBJ2-3, with TRBD2 as a possible D gene (5 bases). Germline V gene sequence: CDR1 SNHLY, CDR2 FYNNEI. V dropped 8 bases and J dropped 4 bases, with 13 bases sitting between them. The length of the CDR3 is 13 residues. CDR3 in amino acids: CASVLGGPDTQYF. DNA for the CDR3: TGTGCCAGCGTCCTTGGAGGTCCAGATACGCAGTATTTT.

The chain combines TRBV6-4 with TRBJ1-6; possibly TRBD1 for D (6 bases). The CDR3 is made up of 17 amino acids. V gave up 3 bases and J gave up 0 bases, with 12 bases separating them. Looked up from germline, CDR1 is MRHNA and CDR2 is SNTAGT. CDR3 residues: CASSEDRSHSYNSPLHF. Written as DNA, the CDR3 is TGTGCCAGCAGTGAAGACAGGTCTCACTCCTATAATTCACCCCTCCACTTT.

For this clone: Other DNA sequences from this sample encode an identical CDR3 as well. The gene calls are TRBV30 and TRBJ2-7; 9 bases match TRBD1. The trim removed 1 base at V and 2 bases at J, leaving 0 bases unmatched. This CDR3 is built from 13 residues. Germline V gene lookup returns CDR1 GTSNPN and CDR2 SVGIG (reference sequence). CDR3 DNA: TGTGCCTGGAGTGGGGACAGGGCCTACGAGCAGTACTTC. Protein: CAWSGDRAYEQYF. The variable domain in full, completed from reference TRBV30 and TRBJ2-7, reads SQTIHQWPATLVQPVGSPLSLECTVEGTSNPNLYWYRQAAGRGLQLLFYSVGIGQISSEVPQNLSASRPQDRQFILSSKKLLLSDSGFYLCAWSGDRAYEQYFGPGTRLTVT.

The chain couples TRBV7-9 to TRBJ1-1; D is ambiguous. CDR3 length equals 15 residues. Trimming took off 5 bases at V and 3 bases at J, with 16 bases between the two ends. Germline CDR1 reads SEHNR; CDR2 reads FQNEAQ (reference sequence). CDR3 sequence (DNA): TGTGCCAGCAGCCTCCCGTCAGTCCCGGACACTGAAGCTTTCTTT. It translates to CASSLPSVPDTEAFF.

The rearrangement links TRBV14 to TRBJ2-7; a possible D gene is TRBD2 (6 bases). This CDR3 is 14 amino acids long. V gave up 8 bases and J gave up 5 bases, with 19 bases separating them. Germline loops: CDR1 SGHDN, CDR2 FVKESK. The CDR3 reads CASSGEVLGNEQYF. In nucleotides, the CDR3 is TGTGCCAGCTCGGGAGAGGTCTTGGGGAACGAGCAGTACTTC.

The chain recombines TRBV11-1 with TRBJ2-3; 9 bases agree with TRBD2. The CDR3 length is 13 residues. CDR1 is SGHAT and CDR2 is FQDESV in the germline V gene (reference sequence). The J segment lost 14 bases and the V segment lost 1 base, leaving 7 bases of the junction unmatched. The CDR3 bases are TGTGCCAGCAGCTTAGACGGGACTAGCTTGTCGTATTTT. This gives the protein CASSLDGTSLSYF.

V usage is TRBV4-3 and J usage is TRBJ1-1; D gene ambiguous. The V end lost 0 bases, the J end lost 6 bases, and 11 bases lay between the germline ends. CDR3 length: 14 amino acids. CDR1 is LGHNA, CDR2 YSLEER, per germline. The CDR3 DNA reads as TGCGCCAGCAGCCAAGACTCCTCAGAGGCTGAAGCTTTCTTT. Translation gives CASSQDSSEAEAFF.

This clone appeared a single time. This chain connects TRBV5-6 to TRBJ1-2, with unresolved D. V was clipped by 0 bases and J by 8 bases, with 5 bases between them. The CDR3 is 11 residues long. Germline V gene data show CDR1 as SGHDT and CDR2 as YYEEEE. CDR3 DNA sequence: TGTGCCAGCAGCTTGGCGGGGGGCTACACCTTC. It yields the protein CASSLAGGYTF.

This rearrangement joins TRBV11-2 to TRBJ1-6; possibly TRBD1 for D (5 bases). V was shortened by 4 bases and J by 4 bases, with 17 bases between the two germline ends. Germline lookup yields CDR1 SGHAT and CDR2 FQNNGV. The CDR3 covers 17 residues. In nucleotides, the CDR3 is TGTGCCAGCAGCTATTGGGCCCCAGGGACTTATAATTCACCCCTCCACTTT. Translating gives CASSYWAPGTYNSPLHF. Based on the CDR3 plus reference TRBV11-2 and TRBJ1-6, the full variable domain is EAGVAQSPRYKIIEKRQSVAFWCNPISGHATLYWYQQILGQGPKLLIQFQNNGVVDDSQLPKDRFSAERLKGVDSTLKIQPAKLEDSAVYLCASSYWAPGTYNSPLHFGNGTRLTVT.

The chain combines TRBV6-6 with TRBJ2-7; 9 nucleotides align to TRBD2. V lost 6 bases, J lost 6 bases, and 12 bases stayed unmatched. CDR1 is MNHNY, CDR2 SVGAGI, per germline (reference sequence). The CDR3 has 15 residues. CDR3 residues: CASRLAGARGLEQYF. The CDR3 DNA follows: TGTGCCAGCAGACTAGCGGGCGCTCGGGGCCTCGAGCAGTACTTC.

V usage is TRBV30 and J usage is TRBJ2-3; possibly TRBD1 for D (6 bases). Germline V gene sequence: CDR1 GTSNPN, CDR2 SVGIG (reference sequence). This CDR3 has 13 amino acids. Trimming took off 1 base at V and 2 bases at J, with 7 bases between the two ends. CDR3 DNA: TGTGCCTGGAGTGCAGGGGTCACAGATACGCAGTATTTT. This sequence encodes CAWSAGVTDTQYF.

The chain has TRBV7-2 and TRBJ2-3, with 7 bases aligning to TRBD1. This CDR3 is 16 amino acids long. CDR1 is SGHTA, CDR2 FQGNSA, per germline. J was trimmed by 1 base and V by 5 bases; bases with no gene match: 9. The CDR3 loop reads CASSPLPTGRTDTQYF. CDR3 DNA sequence: TGTGCCAGCAGCCCACTACCGACAGGGCGCACAGATACGCAGTATTTT.

This chain joins TRBV6-5 and TRBJ1-1; D is uncertain. The V gene lost 8 bases and the J gene lost 10 bases, with 14 bases spanning the gap. Germline V CDR1 and CDR2: MNHEY, SVGAGI. The CDR3 length is 11 residues. The CDR3 region is CASHGHSGAFF. The DNA of the CDR3 is TGTGCCAGCCATGGCCATTCGGGAGCTTTCTTT.

The chain has TRBV15 and TRBJ1-2, with D uncertain. The CDR3 covers 14 residues. Germline loops: CDR1 LNHNV, CDR2 YYDKDF (reference sequence). The V end lost 3 bases, the J end lost 3 bases, and 11 bases lay between the germline ends. The CDR3, as DNA: TGTGCCACCAGCAGGTTATTGTTCGACTATGGCTACACCTTC. As protein: CATSRLLFDYGYTF.

The rearrangement joins TRBV7-9 to TRBJ1-5; 7 bases align to TRBD1. This CDR3 is built from 14 residues. Trimming removed 5 bases from V and 3 bases from J; junction bases left unmatched: 4. Germline-derived CDR1 and CDR2 are SEHNR and FQNEAQ (reference sequence). In nucleotides, the CDR3 is TGTGCCAGCAGCGAGACAGGGAACAATCAGCCCCAGCATTTT. This sequence encodes CASSETGNNQPQHF.

The chain joins TRBV19 to TRBJ1-4; 9 nucleotides agree with TRBD1. Germline CDR1 LNHDA, CDR2 SQIVND (reference sequence). V shed 4 bases and J 7 bases; nucleotides not matched to a gene: 10. The CDR3 runs to 16 residues. CDR3 residues: CASSTPGETGGEKLFF. The CDR3 region has the DNA TGTGCCAGTAGTACCCCTGGGGAGACAGGGGGTGAAAAACTGTTTTTT.

The genes are TRBV5-4 and TRBJ1-1; D uncertain. The germline gives CDR1 SGHNT, CDR2 YYREEE (reference sequence). Trimming stripped 1 base from V and 5 bases from J, with 15 bases between. The CDR3 runs 15 residues. The CDR3 DNA reads as TGTGCCAGCAGCTTGTTGGGCATCGGAGTGACTGAAGCTTTCTTT. Residues: CASSLLGIGVTEAFF.

The chain uses TRBV11-3 and TRBJ2-7, with 7 bases matching TRBD1. In germline, CDR1 is SGHNT, CDR2 YENEEA. The V and J ends lost 1 base and 6 bases, in that order; junction bases with no gene match: 3. CDR3 size: 13 residues. The DNA for the CDR3 is TGTGCCAGCAGCTTAGCAACAGGGGCCGAGCAGTACTTC. Translating it yields CASSLATGAEQYF.

Points on this clone: A junction boundary mismatches the germline segment, possibly from a read error. The same CDR3 also results from other DNA sequences found in this sample. The rearrangement joins TRBV9 to TRBJ1-1; tentatively, D is TRBD1 (5 bases). The CDR3 totals 16 residues. Germline V CDR1 and CDR2: SGDLS, YYNGEE. The chain's CDR3 is CASSLTTGGRDTEAFF. The CDR3 DNA is TGTGCCAGCAGTTTGACAACCGGGGGGAGAGACACTGAAGCCTTCTTT.

CDR3 coding DNA: TGTGCCAGCAGCCTCCGGACTAGCGGGGGCCTGGGCGAGCAGTTCTTC. This codes for CASSLRTSGGLGEQFF. This rearrangement joins TRBV9 to TRBJ2-1, with 13 nucleotides matching TRBD2. CDR3 length: 16 amino acids. V lost 4 bases and J lost 10; bases outside the gene matches: 11. Germline V gene sequence: CDR1 SGDLS, CDR2 YYNGEE.

The chain combines TRBV27 with TRBJ2-1, with D uncertain. Per the germline V gene, CDR1 is MNHEY and CDR2 is SMNVEV (reference sequence). There are 15 residues in the CDR3. Trimming cost V 6 bases and J 0 bases, with 12 bases left between them. This chain's CDR3 is CASRFSKSSYNEQFF. As DNA, the CDR3 is TGTGCCAGCAGGTTCTCCAAGAGCTCCTACAATGAGCAGTTCTTC.